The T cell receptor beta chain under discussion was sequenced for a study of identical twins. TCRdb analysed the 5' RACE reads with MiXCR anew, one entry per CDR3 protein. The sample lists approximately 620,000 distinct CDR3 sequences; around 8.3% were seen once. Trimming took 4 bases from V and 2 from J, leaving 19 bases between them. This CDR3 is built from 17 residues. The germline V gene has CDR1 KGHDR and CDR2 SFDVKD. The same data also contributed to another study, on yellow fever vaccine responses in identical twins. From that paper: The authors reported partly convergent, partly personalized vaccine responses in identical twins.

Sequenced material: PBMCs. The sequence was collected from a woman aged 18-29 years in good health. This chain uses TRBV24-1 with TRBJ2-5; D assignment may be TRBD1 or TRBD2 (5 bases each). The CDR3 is CATSDQGTRTIQETQYF. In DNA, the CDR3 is TGTGCCACCAGTGACCAAGGGACCCGGACCATACAAGAGACCCAGTACTTC.